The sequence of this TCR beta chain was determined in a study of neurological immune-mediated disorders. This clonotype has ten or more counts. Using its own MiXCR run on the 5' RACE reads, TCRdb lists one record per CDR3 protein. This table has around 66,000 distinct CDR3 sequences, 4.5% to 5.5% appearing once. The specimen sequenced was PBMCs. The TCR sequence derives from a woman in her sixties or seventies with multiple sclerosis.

The CDR3 sequence: CASRLGWGSGVSSYNEQFF. The CDR3 DNA is TGTGCCAGCAGACTAGGGTGGGGTAGCGGCGTTAGCTCCTACAATGAGCAGTTCTTC. The chain is built from TRBV7-2 and TRBJ2-1, with D perhaps matching TRBD2 (6 bases). The CDR3 length is 19 residues. The germline V gene has CDR1 SGHTA and CDR2 FQGNSA. Trimming removed 6 bases from V and 0 bases from J, with 24 bases in between.